Described below is a single TCR beta chain sequence and its context. The data were taken from a study of blood T cell repertoires in COVID-19. TCRdb's table, derived via immunoSEQ multiplex PCR, lists solely in-frame clones and lacks some. The profile shows about 530,000 clones, approximately 88% of them singletons. The germline V gene has CDR1 WSHSY and CDR2 SAAADI. There are 15 residues in the CDR3. Trimming took 11 bases from V and 4 from J, leaving 22 bases between them. Seattle cases were enrolled at active infection and followed longitudinally. The receptor's source is a woman aged 45-59 years with COVID-19, enrolled during active disease. Sequences were obtained from peripheral blood. This sequence joins TRBV10-2 and TRBJ2-3; a weak D match, TRBD1 (6 bases). This CDR3 is CACRDTSRVPDTQYF. For the CDR3, the DNA is TGCGCCTGCCGGGACACTTCGCGGGTCCCAGATACGCAGTATTTT.